The clone carrying this T cell receptor beta chain was picked up many times. Its target is unknown. The data belong to a study of naive and memory T cell subsets. This CDR3 is built from 14 residues. Trimming took off 1 base at V and 4 bases at J, with 11 bases between the two ends. From germline, CDR1 is GTSNPN and CDR2 SVGIG (reference sequence). Treatment of the sample: skin biopsy from PPD injection site in Mantoux-positive individual. Unsorted total RNA, roughly 1 to 1000 ng, was DNase treated before reverse transcription. Biopsied sites were PPD injections in people with a positive Mantoux test. For blood and skin samples, reverse transcription used TCR alpha and beta constant primers. Four PCR rounds used nested alpha and beta constant region primers plus the SP2 primer. One entry per CDR3 protein results from TCRdb running MiXCR on the UMI-ligation and nested PCR reads. Of approximately 20,000 distinct CDR3 sequences listed, roughly 9.8% are singletons.

Whole-study results and caveats: More TCRs at tuberculin sites were read as hypersensitivity T cell infiltration.

This sequence originates from an adult in good health. The chain couples TRBV30 to TRBJ1-5; D is uncertain. This material consisted of skin, taken from a tuberculin skin test site. This chain's CDR3 is CAWSGLDGNQPQHF. The CDR3 DNA reads TGTGCCTGGAGTGGGCTGGACGGTAATCAGCCCCAGCATTTT.